The 27 T cell receptor beta chains presented below share a single source sample, sequenced in a study of cytomegalovirus exposure and HLA in healthy donors. The primer mix had 60 Vbeta and 13 Jbeta primers. TCRdb's table, derived via immunoSEQ multiplex PCR, lists solely in-frame clones and lacks some. The table records about 100,000 clones, under 85% of them present only once. The specimen was PBMCs. Receptors originate from a male donor in good health and CMV-seronegative.

The chain uses TRBV2 and TRBJ2-7, with TRBD2 identical over 11 bases. The CDR3 has 15 amino acids. Trimming at V came to 10 bases and at J to 1 base, leaving 9 bases not matched to a gene. Germline V gene lookup returns CDR1 SNHLY and CDR2 FYNNEI. Written as DNA, the CDR3 is TGTGCCATCCTAGAGGGGACTAGCGGTTCCTACGAGCAGTACTTC. This translates into CAILEGTSGSYEQYF.

The chain has TRBV2 and TRBJ2-1; the match to TRBD2 covers 9 bases. Germline V gives CDR1 SNHLY, CDR2 FYNNEI. V trimming: 1 base; J trimming: 1 base; junction bases outside the gene matches: 2. The CDR3 covers 16 residues. CDR3: CASSEVAGGSYNEQFF. The DNA for the CDR3 is TGTGCCAGCAGTGAAGTCGCGGGAGGGTCCTACAATGAGCAGTTCTTC.

The rearrangement joins TRBV19 to TRBJ2-7; D might be TRBD1 (7 bases). The CDR3 totals 14 residues. Germline V CDR1 and CDR2: LNHDA, SQIVND (reference sequence). V was cut by 7 bases and J by 5 bases, with 18 bases left in between. CDR3 amino acids: CASTPQGGVDEQYF. As DNA, the CDR3 is TGTGCCAGTACTCCTCAGGGGGGAGTCGACGAGCAGTACTTC.

This chain connects TRBV18 to TRBJ2-3, with D possibly matching TRBD2 (6 bases). This CDR3 contains 16 residues. Trimming removed 3 bases at V and 5 bases at J, with 18 bases between. Germline V CDR1 and CDR2: KGHSH, LQKENI. Here the CDR3 reads CASSPSLRGTGDTQYF. The CDR3 DNA reads TGTGCCAGCTCACCTTCACTACGCGGGACCGGAGATACGCAGTATTTT.

The rearrangement links TRBV7-9 to TRBJ1-4; the match to TRBD1 covers 7 bases. Germline assignment: CDR1 SEHNR and CDR2 FQNEAQ (reference sequence). The ends lost 7 bases at V and 5 bases at J; junction bases unmatched: 7. The CDR3 runs to 14 residues. The CDR3 DNA reads as TGTGCCAGCACCTGGGACAGAGAGAATGAAAAACTGTTTTTT. Its protein is CASTWDRENEKLFF.

This chain links TRBV6-1 with TRBJ1-4; 9 nucleotides align to TRBD1. This CDR3 is built from 15 residues. Per the germline V gene, CDR1 is MNHNS and CDR2 is SASEGT. With 5 bases clipped from V and 2 bases from J, the junction kept 3 bases outside the gene matches. CDR3 sequence reads: CASSLGQGTNEKLFF. The CDR3 DNA reads as TGTGCCAGCAGTCTCGGACAGGGGACTAATGAAAAACTGTTTTTT.

The V call is TRBV18, the J call TRBJ1-2; TRBD1 aligns across 7 bases. Looked up from germline, CDR1 is KGHSH and CDR2 is LQKENI. This CDR3 spans 13 amino acids. V lost 3 bases, J lost 3 bases, and 1 base stayed unmatched. Here the CDR3 reads CASSPDRDYGYTF. The CDR3 DNA is TGTGCCAGCTCACCTGACAGGGACTATGGCTACACCTTC.

The chain recombines TRBV19 with TRBJ2-1; 11 bases are shared with TRBD1. Germline trimming cut 4 bases from V and 12 bases from J; bases unmatched to any gene: 8. Germline CDR1 is LNHDA and CDR2 is SQIVND (reference sequence). The CDR3 contains 14 residues. Here the CDR3 DNA reads TGTGCCAGTAGTAGGACAGGGGGCGGGACCGCGCAGTTCTTC. Translated: CASSRTGGGTAQFF.

This chain links TRBV4-1 with TRBJ2-5, with no clear D. The germline V gene has CDR1 MGHRA and CDR2 YSYEKL. The CDR3 runs 15 residues. Trimming left V 1 base short and J 7 bases short, with 16 bases between. The CDR3 nucleotides read TGCGCCAGCAGCCAAGTTGGGCCGATCGGTGCGACCCAGTACTTC. Encoded protein: CASSQVGPIGATQYF.

This clone was seen only a few times. V gene TRBV5-4 combines with J gene TRBJ2-7; 12 nucleotides line up with TRBD2. CDR3 length: 17 amino acids. V lost 4 bases to trimming and J lost 2 bases; unmatched junction nucleotides: 10. CDR1 SGHNT and CDR2 YYREEE come from the germline V gene (reference sequence). The CDR3 nucleotides are TGTGCCAGCAGCACGGGACTAGCGGGTAATGGACCCTACGAGCAGTACTTC. Its translation: CASSTGLAGNGPYEQYF.

The gene calls are TRBV5-6 and TRBJ1-5; TRBD1 matches 7 bases. This CDR3 comprises 15 residues. CDR1 and CDR2 (germline): SGHDT, YYEEEE. Trimming took 2 bases from V and 5 from J; bases not matched to a gene: 7. The CDR3 region is CASSFIGTADQPQHF. The CDR3 DNA is TGTGCCAGCAGCTTCATAGGGACAGCCGATCAGCCCCAGCATTTT.

The V gene is TRBV29-1, the J gene TRBJ2-1; 7 nucleotides line up with TRBD2. Germline CDR1 reads SQVTM; CDR2 reads ANQGSEA. V lost 8 bases and J lost 5; bases outside the gene matches: 15. The CDR3 sequence is 15 residues long. The CDR3 loop is CSLPFGSGPDNEQFF. CDR3 nucleotides: TGCAGCCTACCGTTCGGTAGCGGGCCCGACAATGAGCAGTTCTTC.

Details on this clone: The sample holds other DNA sequences that translate to the same CDR3. The V call is TRBV2, the J call TRBJ1-1; D might be TRBD1 (5 bases). The V end was cut by 6 bases, the J end by 10 bases, with 9 bases between. Germline V gives CDR1 SNHLY, CDR2 FYNNEI. The length of the CDR3 is 10 residues. CDR3 nucleotides: TGTGCCAGCAGAGGGAGGGGAGCTTTCTTT. Translating gives CASRGRGAFF.

This rearrangement joins TRBV6-6 to TRBJ2-1; D perhaps matches TRBD2 (7 bases). CDR3 length: 15 amino acids. Trimming left V 2 bases short and J 9 bases short, with 17 bases between. Looked up from germline, CDR1 is MNHNY and CDR2 is SVGAGI (reference sequence). CDR3 protein: CASSYLGGQGGEQFF. CDR3 nucleotides: TGTGCCAGCAGTTACCTGGGGGGGCAAGGGGGTGAGCAGTTCTTC.

This clone was observed a handful of times. This chain uses TRBV29-1 with TRBJ2-1; 8 positions agree with TRBD2. The CDR3 loop spans 14 amino acids. The V gene end was trimmed by 7 bases and the J gene end by 6 bases; junction bases not matched to a gene: 11. The germline V gene encodes CDR1 SQVTM and CDR2 ANQGSEA. CDR3 coding DNA: TGCAGCGGAGAGATAGCGGGATTGAGCAATGAGCAGTTCTTC. It codes for CSGEIAGLSNEQFF.

The rearrangement uses TRBV19 and TRBJ2-1, with a tentative D call TRBD2 (7 bases). This CDR3 comprises 15 residues. Germline V gives CDR1 LNHDA, CDR2 SQIVND (reference sequence). V was pared by 4 bases and J by 8 bases, with 18 bases between. CDR3 in DNA: TGTGCCAGTAGTAGGCCCTTATGGGAGGGGGATGAGCAGTTCTTC. Residues: CASSRPLWEGDEQFF.

This clone was picked up a small number of times. The chain couples TRBV4-2 to TRBJ2-6; 7 bases align to TRBD1. Germline V gene data show CDR1 as LGHNA and CDR2 as YNFKEQ. The junction had 2 bases not matched to a gene; V was cut back by 1 base and J by 2 bases. The CDR3 totals 16 residues. CDR3 nucleotides: TGTGCCAGCAGCCAAGTTCAGGGGGCTGGGGCCAACGTCCTGACTTTC. Its translation is CASSQVQGAGANVLTF.

The chain couples TRBV4-1 to TRBJ1-1; 8 bases match TRBD1. This CDR3 comprises 19 residues. The germline CDR1 and CDR2 sequences are MGHRA and YSYEKL. Trimming cost V 2 bases and J 3 bases; bases outside gene matches: 17. CDR3 residues: CASSQSPGTGTLFYTEAFF. The CDR3 DNA sequence: TGCGCCAGCAGCCAATCCCCCGGGACAGGAACCCTGTTTTACACTGAAGCTTTCTTT.

The chain uses TRBV7-3 and TRBJ2-3, with a weak D call TRBD1 (6 bases). Trimming pared 2 bases from V and 2 bases from J, leaving 11 bases between. The CDR3 length is 15 residues. Germline-derived CDR1 and CDR2 are SGHTA and FQGTGA. The CDR3 reads CASSLAGAYTDTQYF. DNA for the CDR3: TGTGCCAGCAGCTTAGCAGGGGCCTACACAGATACGCAGTATTTT.

The chain has TRBV18 and TRBJ1-1, with 7 bases identical to TRBD1. The CDR3 contains 15 residues. V lost 8 bases to trimming and J lost 0 bases; unmatched junction nucleotides: 9. CDR1 KGHSH and CDR2 LQKENI come from the germline V gene. CDR3 amino acids: CASGRDSHVNTEAFF. DNA for the CDR3: TGTGCCAGCGGCCGGGACAGCCATGTGAACACTGAAGCTTTCTTT.

The chain joins TRBV5-6 to TRBJ1-1, with D maybe TRBD1 (6 bases). This CDR3 region has 13 residues. Trimming left V 8 bases short and J 5 bases short, with 16 bases between. Germline CDR1 and CDR2: SGHDT and YYEEEE. CDR3 protein: CASTGFLGTEAFF. The CDR3 region has the DNA TGTGCCAGTACAGGGTTTCTAGGGACTGAAGCTTTCTTT.

V and J are TRBV7-9 and TRBJ2-7; 14 bases line up with TRBD2. V shed 5 bases, J shed 7 bases, and the junction held 10 bases outside the gene matches. Germline V lookup: CDR1 SEHNR, CDR2 FQNEAQ (reference sequence). CDR3 length: 16 amino acids. The CDR3: CASSPKGTSGSREQYF. The CDR3 bases are TGTGCCAGCAGCCCTAAAGGGACTAGCGGGAGTCGGGAGCAGTACTTC.

The chain uses TRBV5-1 and TRBJ2-2, with D possibly being TRBD1 (6 bases). Germline lookup yields CDR1 SGHRS and CDR2 YFSETQ. CDR3 length: 15 amino acids. V lost 0 bases and J lost 6, with 12 bases in between. CDR3 coding DNA: TGCGCCAGCAGCTTGGCAGGGGTCGGAGCCGGGGAGCTGTTTTTT. Encoded protein: CASSLAGVGAGELFF.

V usage is TRBV27 and J usage is TRBJ2-1, with a possible D match to TRBD1 (6 bases). V was cut by 5 bases and J by 6 bases, with 14 bases left in between. The CDR3 consists of 14 residues. Germline V gene sequence: CDR1 MNHEY, CDR2 SMNVEV (reference sequence). DNA of the CDR3: TGTGCCAGCAGTCGATCCCGGGACATCAATGAGCAGTTCTTC. Translated, it gives CASSRSRDINEQFF.

This rearrangement joins TRBV5-1 to TRBJ2-3, with TRBD2 identical over 9 bases. J lost 2 bases, V lost 2 bases, and 3 bases had no gene match. The CDR3 is 15 amino acids. Germline V CDR1 and CDR2: SGHRS, YFSETQ. The CDR3 bases are TGCGCCAGCAGCTTCCTAGCGGGGTTCACAGATACGCAGTATTTT. Encoded protein: CASSFLAGFTDTQYF.

The rearrangement links TRBV6-5 to TRBJ2-1, with TRBD2 identical over 12 bases. Per the germline V gene, CDR1 is MNHEY and CDR2 is SVGAGI. With V trimmed by 6 bases and J by 5 bases, 2 bases remained unmatched. CDR3 length: 14 residues. The CDR3 is CASSRTSGNNEQFF. The CDR3 DNA sequence: TGTGCCAGCAGCCGGACTAGCGGGAACAATGAGCAGTTCTTC.

The genes are TRBV5-1 and TRBJ2-7, with a tentative D call TRBD1 (6 bases). Germline lookup yields CDR1 SGHRS and CDR2 YFSETQ. The V end lost 0 bases, the J end lost 2 bases, and 12 bases lay between the germline ends. The CDR3 totals 15 residues. CDR3 region: CASSLVGGVTYEQYF. For the CDR3, the DNA is TGCGCCAGCAGCTTGGTAGGGGGAGTTACCTACGAGCAGTACTTC.